This TCR beta chain was profiled in a study of T-cell reconstitution after alpha-beta-depleted transplantation in children. This clonotype was picked up a small number of times. The ends lost 8 bases at V and 4 bases at J; junction bases unmatched: 9. CDR3 length: 15 residues. The authors prepared the TCRbeta library with unique molecular identifiers. TCRdb independently ran MiXCR on the PCR reads; one entry per CDR3 protein. The repertoire holds 200,000 to 300,000 distinct CDR3 sequences, more than 20% seen once, with around 4.8% in the top ten. The chain recombines TRBV12-3 or TRBV12-4 with TRBJ1-2; 11 nucleotides match TRBD1. This receptor was obtained from a female patient aged 2-9 years who had a stem cell transplant for congenital amegakaryocytic thrombocytopenia, so the T cells may come from the graft donor. Source: PBMCs, mostly from graft donor cells, taken 360 days after TCRalphabeta/CD19-depleted stem cell transplant. CDR3 amino acids: CASGKGTGGIYGYTF. The DNA for the CDR3 is TGTGCCAGCGGAAAAGGGACAGGGGGAATCTATGGCTACACCTTC.